This entry is about one TCR beta chain. This specimen belongs to a study of blood T cell repertoires in COVID-19. Across the study: The samples span acute and convalescent COVID-19 from the United States, Italy and Spain. Nucleic acid was either cDNA or gDNA, and it came from T cells, B-cell-depleted T cells, or PBMCs.

Authors' data handling: Reference gene primer amplification gave nucleated cell count estimates. Data came from immunoSEQ multiplex PCR; TCRdb stores just in-frame clones and leaves some out. The V and J calls and clone size were taken over from that table, and D and trimming were inferred from the DNA. The sample shows 85,000 to 130,000 clones, approximately 88% of them seen only once. The J segment lost 3 bases and the V segment lost 3 bases, leaving 4 bases of the junction unmatched. The CDR3 consists of 16 residues. Germline lookup yields CDR1 SGHTA and CDR2 FQGNSA. What was sequenced was peripheral blood. The chain recombines TRBV7-2 with TRBJ1-4, with 10 bases lining up with TRBD1. The TCR was taken from a man in his 60s with acute or convalescent COVID-19. This CDR3 is CASSLTGGASNEKLFF. The DNA for the CDR3 is TGTGCCAGCAGCTTGACAGGGGGCGCGTCTAATGAAAAACTGTTTTTT.